The 21 T cell receptor beta chains in this list originate from one sample, sequenced in a study of identical twins. TCRdb itself ran the 5' RACE reads through MiXCR, one entry per CDR3 protein. The sample has a few hundred thousand distinct CDR3 sequences, roughly 8% seen once. This sample also appeared in a second study, on yellow fever vaccine responses in identical twins.

The material sequenced was CD8+ T cells sorted from blood. The receptors were gathered from a woman younger than 35 in good health.

The CDR3 sequence is CASSLGRPEGEQYF. The CDR3 DNA is TGTGCCAGCAGCCTGGGACGGCCAGAGGGCGAGCAGTACTTC. V and J are TRBV5-6 and TRBJ2-7, with D perhaps TRBD1 or TRBD2 (5 bases each). V lost 4 bases, J lost 6 bases, and 17 bases lay in between. CDR3 length: 14 residues. Germline CDR1 and CDR2: SGHDT and YYEEEE.

The V call is TRBV28, the J call TRBJ2-7; 7 bases fit TRBD2. CDR1 MDHEN and CDR2 SYDVKM come from the germline V gene. The CDR3 runs 13 residues. V lost 1 base to trimming and J lost 5 bases; unmatched junction nucleotides: 2. CDR3 sequence: CASSLSTSDEQYF. The CDR3 DNA is TGTGCCAGCAGTTTATCCACTAGCGACGAGCAGTACTTC.

This clonotype was counted a few times. The J gene is TRBJ2-1, the V gene TRBV4-2; either TRBD1 or TRBD2 may supply D (6 bases each). V was clipped by 0 bases and J by 13 bases, with 28 bases between them. Germline-derived CDR1 and CDR2 are LGHNA and YNFKEQ. The CDR3 is 18 residues long. This CDR3 reads CASSQDPAGGALSPFQFF. The CDR3 DNA follows: TGTGCCAGCAGCCAAGATCCGGCCGGGGGCGCATTGAGCCCGTTCCAGTTCTTC.

The J gene is TRBJ2-1, the V gene TRBV2; 8 bases fit TRBD2. CDR3 size: 15 residues. The germline V gene encodes CDR1 SNHLY and CDR2 FYNNEI. J lost 2 bases, V lost 10 bases, and 10 bases had no gene match. For the CDR3, the DNA is TGTGCCATCCATGACGGGGGGGCCCCCTACAATGAGCAGTTCTTC. Its translation is CAIHDGGAPYNEQFF.

This clonotype was detected many times. The chain uses TRBV5-1 and TRBJ2-7, with 10 bases aligning to TRBD2. V gave up 5 bases and J gave up 3 bases; unmatched junction bases: 14. The CDR3 has 17 amino acids. From germline, CDR1 is SGHRS and CDR2 YFSETQ. CDR3 nucleotide sequence: TGCGCCAGCAGGGGTGTGCTAGCGGGAGAGAAAGACTACGAGCAGTACTTC. Protein: CASRGVLAGEKDYEQYF.

The CDR3 reads CSARIRATYEQYF. For the CDR3, the DNA is TGCAGTGCTAGAATCAGGGCTACCTACGAGCAGTACTTC. This sequence joins TRBV20-1 and TRBJ2-7; maybe TRBD1 (5 bases). Deletions cut 2 bases from V and 2 bases from J, with 10 bases between. The germline CDR1 and CDR2 sequences are DFQATT and SNEGSKA (reference sequence). The CDR3 runs to 13 residues.

The V gene is TRBV7-6, the J gene TRBJ2-7; 11 bases are a match to TRBD2. Germline V gene sequence: CDR1 SGHVS, CDR2 FNYEAQ. V lost 5 bases to trimming and J lost 6 bases; unmatched junction nucleotides: 9. The CDR3 consists of 15 residues. CDR3 nucleotide sequence: TGTGCCAGCAGCCGCACGGTAGCGGGAGGGGGCGAGCAGTACTTC. It encodes CASSRTVAGGGEQYF.

The chain is built from TRBV12-3 or TRBV12-4 and TRBJ2-3; D ambiguous. Trimming left V 0 bases short and J 0 bases short, with 7 bases between. The CDR3 covers 15 residues. This chain's CDR3 is CASSLAMSSTDTQYF. DNA for the CDR3: TGTGCCAGCAGTTTAGCGATGAGTAGCACAGATACGCAGTATTTT.

The CDR3: CASSQARGVTYEQYF. For the CDR3, the DNA is TGCGCCAGCAGCCAGGCCAGGGGGGTTACCTACGAGCAGTACTTC. The rearrangement joins TRBV4-3 to TRBJ2-7, with D maybe TRBD1 (7 bases). Germline-derived CDR1 and CDR2 are LGHNA and YSLEER. The CDR3 loop spans 15 amino acids. Deletions cut 3 bases from V and 2 bases from J, with 14 bases between.

This clonotype was recorded many times. The chain couples TRBV12-3 or TRBV12-4 to TRBJ1-2; D is unresolved. This CDR3 has 15 amino acids. Trimming took 4 bases from V and 0 from J, leaving 12 bases between them. CDR3 DNA sequence: TGTGCCAGCAGTTCCGGAGCGTCAGCTAACTATGGCTACACCTTC. Protein: CASSSGASANYGYTF.

The V call is TRBV7-6, the J call TRBJ1-2, with D hard to call. With 2 bases removed from V and 6 bases from J, the gap between germline ends came to 16 bases. This CDR3 spans 15 amino acids. Germline loops: CDR1 SGHVS, CDR2 FNYEAQ. Here the CDR3 reads CASSLYEGGKDGYTF. DNA for the CDR3: TGTGCCAGCAGCTTATACGAGGGAGGGAAGGATGGCTACACCTTC.

This clonotype was seen a few times. The J gene is TRBJ2-3, the V gene TRBV10-2; possibly TRBD1 for D (6 bases). The germline V gene has CDR1 WSHSY and CDR2 SAAADI. The length of the CDR3 is 14 residues. Trimming cost V 9 bases and J 6 bases, with 19 bases left between them. The CDR3 region is CASSTGTPRDTQYF. The CDR3 coding sequence is TGCGCCAGTTCAACAGGGACGCCCAGGGATACGCAGTATTTT.

The sample holds many counts of this clonotype. The J gene is TRBJ2-1, the V gene TRBV7-8; 10 bases align to TRBD2. CDR1 and CDR2 from the germline V gene are SGHVS and FQNEAQ. The CDR3 has 15 residues. V was clipped by 8 bases and J by 5 bases; unmatched bases: 9. Here the CDR3 DNA reads TGTGCCAGCGCAAACAAGCTAGCGGGGGACAATGAGCAGTTCTTC. Residues: CASANKLAGDNEQFF.

This clonotype showed up just a few times. The chain recombines TRBV9 with TRBJ2-1, with D possibly TRBD1 on 6 matching bases. The V end was cut by 4 bases, the J end by 7 bases, with 12 bases between. The CDR3 covers 13 residues. Germline V gene sequence: CDR1 SGDLS, CDR2 YYNGEE. CDR3 DNA: TGTGCCAGCAGCCCTAAGAGGGGGAATGAGCAGTTCTTC. It is translated as CASSPKRGNEQFF.

J is TRBJ2-1 and V is TRBV5-8; 7 bases fit TRBD2. The CDR3 runs 14 residues. The trim removed 4 bases at V and 8 bases at J, leaving 9 bases unmatched. The germline V gene has CDR1 SGHTS and CDR2 YDEGEE. In nucleotides, the CDR3 is TGTGCCAGCAGCACCCTGGGGAGGGGTTATGAGCAGTTCTTC. It codes for CASSTLGRGYEQFF.

This chain joins TRBV7-9 and TRBJ2-1, with TRBD2 matching 11 bases. With V trimmed by 0 bases and J by 9 bases, 7 bases remained unmatched. The germline V gene has CDR1 SEHNR and CDR2 FQNEAQ (reference sequence). The CDR3 totals 16 residues. The CDR3 DNA reads as TGTGCCAGCAGCTTAGCGCTAGCGGGAGGTTGGGGTGAGCAGTTCTTC. Translation gives CASSLALAGGWGEQFF.

This clonotype was counted at least ten times. The CDR3 DNA reads TGTGCCAGCAGCGCGTCACTAGCGGGACGTTACGAGCAGTACTTC. Protein sequence: CASSASLAGRYEQYF. The J gene is TRBJ2-7, the V gene TRBV7-9, with 10 bases fitting TRBD2. The V gene end was trimmed by 5 bases and the J gene end by 4 bases; junction bases not matched to a gene: 8. The CDR3 length is 15 residues. CDR1 is SEHNR, CDR2 FQNEAQ, per germline (reference sequence).

This chain joins TRBV15 and TRBJ1-1; no clear D gene. This CDR3 has 15 residues. Germline loops: CDR1 LNHNV, CDR2 YYDKDF (reference sequence). Between the trimmed V and J ends, which lost 0 bases and 0 bases, there was a span of 8 bases. CDR3 nucleotide sequence: TGTGCCACCAGCAGAGATCGGAGTGTGAACACTGAAGCTTTCTTT. Its protein product is CATSRDRSVNTEAFF.

The chain recombines TRBV7-6 with TRBJ2-3; 11 bases match TRBD2. Germline-derived CDR1 and CDR2 are SGHVS and FNYEAQ. Trimming cost V 4 bases and J 5 bases; bases outside gene matches: 5. This CDR3 contains 15 residues. The CDR3 reads CASSSATSGKDTQYF. Written as DNA, the CDR3 is TGTGCCAGCAGCTCCGCGACTAGCGGGAAAGATACGCAGTATTTT.

This clonotype came up a few times. The rearrangement joins TRBV20-1 to TRBJ2-7, with a weak D call TRBD2 (5 bases). V lost 1 base to trimming and J lost 7 bases, with 14 bases between them. The CDR3 contains 13 residues. From germline, CDR1 is DFQATT and CDR2 SNEGSKA (reference sequence). CDR3 sequence: CSARGNPPGEQYF. CDR3 bases: TGCAGTGCTAGAGGGAATCCACCGGGAGAGCAGTACTTC.

This clonotype was seen ten or more times. The V gene is TRBV15, the J gene TRBJ2-1; tentative D call: TRBD1 (5 bases). Germline assignment: CDR1 LNHNV and CDR2 YYDKDF (reference sequence). Trimming removed 5 bases at V and 7 bases at J, with 18 bases between. This CDR3 region has 15 residues. CDR3 sequence (DNA): TGTGCCACCAGCGCCTTAGTCCAGGGTGGGAATGAGCAGTTCTTC. Its protein is CATSALVQGGNEQFF.